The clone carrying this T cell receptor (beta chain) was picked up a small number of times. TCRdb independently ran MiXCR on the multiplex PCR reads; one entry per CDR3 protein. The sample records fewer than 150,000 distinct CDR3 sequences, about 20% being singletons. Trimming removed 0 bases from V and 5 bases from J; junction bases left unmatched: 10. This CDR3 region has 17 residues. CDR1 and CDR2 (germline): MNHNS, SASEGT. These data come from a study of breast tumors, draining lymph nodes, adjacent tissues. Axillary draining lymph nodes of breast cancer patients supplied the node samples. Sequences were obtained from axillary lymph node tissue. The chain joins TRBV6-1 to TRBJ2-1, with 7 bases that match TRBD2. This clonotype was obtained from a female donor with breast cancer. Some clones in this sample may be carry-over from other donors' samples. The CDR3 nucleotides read TGTGCCAGCAGTGAAGCGGGGCGGGCGGGAGCTGACAATGAGCAGTTCTTC. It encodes CASSEAGRAGADNEQFF.